A single sample gave rise to the 17 T cell receptor beta chains below, sequenced in a study of preoperative IRX-2 immunotherapy in early breast cancer. The treatment denotes: preoperative locoregional IRX-2 cytokine immunotherapy. Data came from immunoSEQ multiplex PCR; TCRdb stores just in-frame clones and leaves some out. Among roughly 30,000 clones listed, under 85% were seen once. The specimen comprised lymph node tissue, sampled from a patient treated with IRX-2 immunotherapy. These receptors came from a human donor with breast cancer.

J is TRBJ1-1 and V is TRBV29-1; D remains ambiguous. Trimming removed 4 bases at V and 2 bases at J, with 11 bases between. The CDR3 loop spans 13 amino acids. From germline, CDR1 is SQVTM and CDR2 ANQGSEA. The CDR3 protein is CSVVAGFNTEAFF. The CDR3 DNA reads TGCAGCGTTGTCGCGGGTTTTAACACTGAAGCTTTCTTT.

The genes are TRBV19 and TRBJ1-3; D remains ambiguous. The CDR3 is 14 residues long. The V end lost 4 bases, the J end lost 0 bases, and 7 bases lay between the germline ends. Germline V gene data show CDR1 as LNHDA and CDR2 as SQIVND (reference sequence). The CDR3 is CASSRDNSGNTIYF. CDR3 in DNA: TGTGCCAGTAGTAGAGATAACTCTGGAAACACCATATATTTT.

The chain couples TRBV11-3 to TRBJ2-3; no clear D gene. CDR3 length: 17 residues. V was pared by 3 bases and J by 6 bases, with 22 bases between. Germline values: CDR1 SGHNT, CDR2 YENEEA. In DNA form, the CDR3 reads TGTGCCAGCAGCTTTGGCGATTTGAGTGGTTCACGGGATACGCAGTATTTT. It specifies CASSFGDLSGSRDTQYF.

In this sample, this clone turned up once. The chain recombines TRBV6-4 with TRBJ2-1; possibly TRBD1 or TRBD2 for D (5 bases each). Germline-derived CDR1 and CDR2 are MRHNA and SNTAGT. The CDR3 runs 14 residues. Trimming left V 6 bases short and J 6 bases short, with 15 bases between. The CDR3 nucleotides are TGTGCCAGCAGCCGGGGATTTAGGGGCAATGAGCAGTTCTTC. Encoded protein: CASSRGFRGNEQFF.

This chain connects TRBV28 to TRBJ1-1, with D possibly being TRBD1 (6 bases). CDR3 length equals 14 residues. The germline CDR1 and CDR2 sequences are MDHEN and SYDVKM. V was shortened by 5 bases and J by 4 bases, with 14 bases between the two germline ends. The DNA of the CDR3 is TGTGCCAGCAGTACCGGGGTACAGGGCACTGAAGCTTTCTTT. The encoded protein is CASSTGVQGTEAFF.

The rearrangement uses TRBV19 and TRBJ2-6; the D is unclear. The CDR3 is 15 amino acids. The germline V and J ends were trimmed by 6 bases and 1 base, with 10 bases remaining between them. The germline V gene has CDR1 LNHDA and CDR2 SQIVND (reference sequence). CDR3 in amino acids: CASRAVRSGANVLTF. The CDR3 DNA reads TGTGCCAGTAGAGCCGTGAGGTCTGGGGCCAACGTCCTGACTTTC. Complete variable domain (other parts from reference TRBV19 and TRBJ2-6): DGGITQSPKYLFRKEGQNVTLSCEQNLNHDAMYWYRQDPGQGLRLIYYSQIVNDFQKGDIAEGYSVSREKKESFPLTVTSAQKNPTAFYLCASRAVRSGANVLTFGAGSRLTVL.

The genes are TRBV7-2 and TRBJ1-4; D remains unclear. The CDR3 spans 17 residues. V was trimmed by 5 bases and J by 0 bases, leaving 16 bases between them. CDR1 is SGHTA, CDR2 FQGNSA, per germline. DNA for the CDR3: TGTGCCAGCAGCCCCCCGCTAGTCAGTGCAACTAATGAAAAACTGTTTTTT. Amino acids: CASSPPLVSATNEKLFF.

This chain links TRBV5-1 with TRBJ2-2; the D gene is possibly TRBD2 (6 bases). CDR1 SGHRS and CDR2 YFSETQ come from the germline V gene. V gave up 0 bases and J gave up 7 bases, with 19 bases separating them. This CDR3 region has 17 residues. The CDR3 sequence: CASSLEGSAGYRGELFF. The CDR3 region has the DNA TGCGCCAGCAGCTTGGAGGGTAGCGCGGGATACCGCGGGGAGCTGTTTTTT.

The gene calls are TRBV4-1 and TRBJ2-5; D may be TRBD1 (6 bases). The germline V and J ends were trimmed by 4 bases and 1 base, with 19 bases remaining between them. CDR1 and CDR2 from the germline V gene are MGHRA and YSYEKL. CDR3 length: 17 amino acids. Here the CDR3 DNA reads TGCGCCAGCAGCCGGGGGAACAGGGCCTACTCCCAAGAGACCCAGTACTTC. This sequence encodes CASSRGNRAYSQETQYF.

Only one count was recorded for this clone. CDR3 amino acids: CASSLEGGRREAFF. The CDR3 DNA is TGTGCCAGCAGTTTAGAAGGGGGCCGAAGGGAAGCTTTCTTT. The chain couples TRBV28 to TRBJ1-1; 7 bases are a match to TRBD1. CDR1 is MDHEN, CDR2 SYDVKM, per germline. This CDR3 is built from 14 residues. With V trimmed by 2 bases and J by 8 bases, 8 bases remained unmatched.

This rearrangement joins TRBV23-1 to TRBJ1-4; D perhaps matches TRBD1 (6 bases). TRBV23-1 is given ORF status, its function remaining uncertain. The germline V and J ends were trimmed by 6 bases and 4 bases, with 12 bases remaining between them. The CDR3 is 14 amino acids. Written as DNA, the CDR3 is TGCGCCAGCAGCCAAGGACAGCATAATGAAAAACTGTTTTTT. Translation gives CASSQGQHNEKLFF.

The chain uses TRBV19 and TRBJ1-1; D ambiguous. Trimming took off 3 bases at V and 1 base at J, with 12 bases between the two ends. The CDR3 has 15 residues. Germline V gene lookup returns CDR1 LNHDA and CDR2 SQIVND (reference sequence). CDR3 in amino acids: CASSISRYTNTEAFF. CDR3 coding DNA: TGTGCCAGTAGTATTTCACGGTATACGAACACTGAAGCTTTCTTT.

CDR3 loop: CASSFGTNTGELFF. The CDR3 DNA is TGTGCCAGCAGCTTCGGGACCAACACCGGGGAGCTGTTTTTT. The V and J genes are TRBV7-1 and TRBJ2-2, with D perhaps TRBD1 or TRBD2 (5 bases each). TRBV7-1 is given ORF status, its function remaining uncertain. Between the trimmed V and J ends, which lost 4 bases and 2 bases, there was a span of 8 bases. CDR3 length: 14 amino acids.

The V gene is TRBV15, the J gene TRBJ2-5, with D maybe TRBD1 (5 bases). V was clipped by 1 base and J by 5 bases, with 11 bases between them. CDR1 is LNHNV, CDR2 YYDKDF, per germline (reference sequence). The CDR3 length is 14 residues. The CDR3 DNA reads as TGTGCCACCAGCAGAGCAGGGCGTTCGGAGACCCAGTACTTC. It translates to CATSRAGRSETQYF.

The chain combines TRBV15 with TRBJ1-5; a possible D gene is TRBD1 (6 bases). The CDR3 loop spans 15 amino acids. CDR1 LNHNV and CDR2 YYDKDF come from the germline V gene (reference sequence). V gave up 0 bases and J gave up 5 bases, with 11 bases separating them. As DNA, the CDR3 is TGTGCCACCAGCAGAGATACGGGGGGCTATCAGCCCCAGCATTTT. Residues: CATSRDTGGYQPQHF.

The chain uses TRBV29-1 and TRBJ2-1, with TRBD1 identical over 10 bases. CDR1 and CDR2 (germline): SQVTM, ANQGSEA. The V and J ends lost 4 bases and 4 bases, in that order; junction bases with no gene match: 1. The CDR3 is 13 amino acids. The CDR3 DNA follows: TGCAGCGTTGGACAGGGGGCTTACAATGAGCAGTTCTTC. This encodes CSVGQGAYNEQFF.

The V gene is TRBV5-1, the J gene TRBJ1-1; possibly TRBD1 for D (6 bases). CDR1 and CDR2 from the germline V gene are SGHRS and YFSETQ. V was cut by 4 bases and J by 0 bases, with 13 bases left in between. This CDR3 is built from 15 residues. The CDR3 spells CASSATGHLNTEAFF. The CDR3 DNA sequence: TGCGCCAGCAGCGCTACGGGACACCTGAACACTGAAGCTTTCTTT.